The entry that follows covers one T cell receptor (beta chain) sequence. Its matching antigen is unknown. The data were taken from a study of identical twins. Study outcomes and limitations: Cross-sectional statistical analysis, not tracking of the same donors, underpinned the conclusions.

A template switching step contributed a universal primer site, while unique molecular identifiers were present in the cDNA. MiXCR was run by TCRdb on the 5' RACE reads, yielding one entry per CDR3 protein. Counted here are approximately 700,000 distinct CDR3 sequences, about 18% occurring once; the ten biggest clones make up around 12%. The ends were cut back, 0 bases at V and 3 bases at J, with 11 bases in the middle. The CDR3 runs 16 residues. In germline, CDR1 is MNHNS, CDR2 SASEGT. The sample was also reused in another study, on T cells expressing NK-cell markers. From that paper: Among the eight sequenced donors, seven tested HCMV-seropositive and one tested seronegative. CD8+ T cells in 5 or 6 donors included dominant NKG2C+ clonotypes at 1.0-7.0%.

This clonotype was sampled from a woman aged 18-29 years in good health. V gene TRBV6-1 combines with J gene TRBJ2-2, with D perhaps being TRBD1 or TRBD2 (5 bases each). Sequencing was done on a sample of PBMCs. Here the CDR3 reads CASSEARWGYTGELFF. The CDR3 region has the DNA TGTGCCAGCAGTGAAGCGAGGTGGGGGTACACCGGGGAGCTGTTTTTT.